One T cell receptor beta chain is described in this entry. Drawing of peripheral blood yielded about 10 milliliters from each donor. Each sample yielded at least 5.5 micrograms of PBMC total RNA. This record belongs to a study of blood T cells in healthy people across ages. There are 15 residues in the CDR3. The J segment lost 7 bases and the V segment lost 4 bases, leaving 8 bases of the junction unmatched. The authors ran a second PCR of 7 to 11 cycles using a sample-barcoded 5' primer and a J-beta primer mix. Each cDNA molecule, via a template-switch adaptor with 12 random nucleotides, was tagged. TCRdb re-called the 5' RACE reads with MiXCR, one entry per CDR3 protein. Of roughly 800,000 distinct CDR3 sequences detected, about 34% appear once; the ten largest clones hold roughly 13%.

Source material: blood. The chain carries TRBV12-3 or TRBV12-4 and TRBJ2-1; 9 bases align to TRBD2. The receptor was isolated from a young man in good health. In DNA form, the CDR3 reads TGTGCCAGCAGTTCGTCGGGACTAGCTGGAAATGAGCAGTTCTTC. Translation: CASSSSGLAGNEQFF.